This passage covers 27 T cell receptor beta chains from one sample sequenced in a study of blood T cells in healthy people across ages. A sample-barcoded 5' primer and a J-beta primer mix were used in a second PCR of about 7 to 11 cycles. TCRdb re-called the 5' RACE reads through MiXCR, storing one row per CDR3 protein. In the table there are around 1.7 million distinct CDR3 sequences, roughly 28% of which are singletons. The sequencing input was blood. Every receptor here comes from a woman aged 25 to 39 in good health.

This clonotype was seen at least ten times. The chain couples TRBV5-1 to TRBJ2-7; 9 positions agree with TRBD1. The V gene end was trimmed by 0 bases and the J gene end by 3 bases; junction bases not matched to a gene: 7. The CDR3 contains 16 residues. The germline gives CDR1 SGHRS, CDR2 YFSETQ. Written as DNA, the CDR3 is TGCGCCAGCAGCTTGGTCATTGGGGGACAGGGCTACGAGCAGTACTTC. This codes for CASSLVIGGQGYEQYF.

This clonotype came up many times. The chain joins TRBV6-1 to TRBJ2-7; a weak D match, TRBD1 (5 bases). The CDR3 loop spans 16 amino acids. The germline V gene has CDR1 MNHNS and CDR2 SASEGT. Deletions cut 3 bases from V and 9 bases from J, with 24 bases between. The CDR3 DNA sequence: TGTGCCAGCAGTGATGGGTCTCTGAGACAGATTACAGCGCAGTACTTC. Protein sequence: CASSDGSLRQITAQYF.

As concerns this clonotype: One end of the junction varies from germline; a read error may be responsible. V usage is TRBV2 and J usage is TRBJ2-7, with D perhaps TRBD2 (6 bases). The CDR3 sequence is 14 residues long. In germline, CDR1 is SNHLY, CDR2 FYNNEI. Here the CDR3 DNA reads TGTGCCAGCAGTGAAAGGAGGAGGGACCACGAGCACTACTTC. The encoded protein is CASSERRRDHEHYF.

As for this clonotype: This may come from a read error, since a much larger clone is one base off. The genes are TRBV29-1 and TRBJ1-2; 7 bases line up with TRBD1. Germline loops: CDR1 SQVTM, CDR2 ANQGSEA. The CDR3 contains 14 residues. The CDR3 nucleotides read TGCAGCGTCCGAGAGTGGACAGGAGTGAATGGCTGCACCTTC. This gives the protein CSVREWTGVNGCTF.

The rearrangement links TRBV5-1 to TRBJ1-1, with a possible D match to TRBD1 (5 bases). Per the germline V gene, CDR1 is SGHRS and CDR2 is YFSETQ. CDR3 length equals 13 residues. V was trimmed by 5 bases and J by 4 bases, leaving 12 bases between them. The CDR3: CASSGTPTTEAFF. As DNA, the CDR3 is TGCGCCAGCAGTGGGACCCCTACCACTGAAGCTTTCTTT.

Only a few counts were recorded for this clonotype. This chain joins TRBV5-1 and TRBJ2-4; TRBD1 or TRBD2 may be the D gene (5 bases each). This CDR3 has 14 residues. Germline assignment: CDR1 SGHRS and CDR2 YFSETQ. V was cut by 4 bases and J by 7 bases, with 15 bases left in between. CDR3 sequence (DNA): TGCGCCAGCAGCCCTCGGGGACCGGGGAACATTCAGTACTTC. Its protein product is CASSPRGPGNIQYF. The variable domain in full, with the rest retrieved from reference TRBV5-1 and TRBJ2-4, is KAGVTQTPRYLIKTRGQQVTLSCSPISGHRSVSWYQQTPGQGLQFLFEYFSETQRNKGNFPGRFSGRQFSNSRSEMNVSTLELGDSALYLCASSPRGPGNIQYFGAGTRLSVL.

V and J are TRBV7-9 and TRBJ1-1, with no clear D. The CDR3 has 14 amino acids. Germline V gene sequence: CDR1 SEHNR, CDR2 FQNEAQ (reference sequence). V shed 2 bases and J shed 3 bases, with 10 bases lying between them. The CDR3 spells CASSLWWRDTEAFF. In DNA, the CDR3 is TGTGCCAGCAGCTTATGGTGGAGGGACACTGAAGCTTTCTTT.

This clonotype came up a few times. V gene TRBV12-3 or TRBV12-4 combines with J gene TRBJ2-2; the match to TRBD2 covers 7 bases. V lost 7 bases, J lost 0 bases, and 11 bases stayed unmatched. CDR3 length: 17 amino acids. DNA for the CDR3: TGTGCCAGCACCTTCGGGTTAGCGGGCCCGAACACCGGGGAGCTGTTTTTT. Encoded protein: CASTFGLAGPNTGELFF.

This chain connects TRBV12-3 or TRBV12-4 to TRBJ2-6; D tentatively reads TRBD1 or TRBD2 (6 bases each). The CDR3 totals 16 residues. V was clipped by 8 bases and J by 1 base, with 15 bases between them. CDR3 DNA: TGTGCCAGCGCCTTTAGGGGGGTTTCTGGGGCCAACGTCCTGACTTTC. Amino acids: CASAFRGVSGANVLTF.

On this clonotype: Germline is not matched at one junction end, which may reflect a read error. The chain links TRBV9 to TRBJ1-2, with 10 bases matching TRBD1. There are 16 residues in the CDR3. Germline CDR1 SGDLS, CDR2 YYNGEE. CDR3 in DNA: TGTGCCAGCAGCGTGGGACAGGGGCCACCGTACTATGGCCACACCTTC. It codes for CASSVGQGPPYYGHTF.

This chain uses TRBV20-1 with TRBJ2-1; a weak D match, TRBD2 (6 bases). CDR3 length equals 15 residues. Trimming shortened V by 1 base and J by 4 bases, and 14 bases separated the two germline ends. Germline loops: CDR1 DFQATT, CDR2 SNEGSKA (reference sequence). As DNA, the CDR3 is TGCAGTGCTAGAGGTGAGGCTAGCGAATACAATGAGCAGTTCTTC. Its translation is CSARGEASEYNEQFF.

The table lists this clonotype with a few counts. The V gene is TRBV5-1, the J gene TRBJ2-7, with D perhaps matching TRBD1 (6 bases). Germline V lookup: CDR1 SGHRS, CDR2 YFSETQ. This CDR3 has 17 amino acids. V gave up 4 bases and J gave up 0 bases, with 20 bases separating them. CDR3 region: CASSLRSGGLSSYEQYF. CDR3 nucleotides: TGCGCCAGCAGCCTCAGAAGTGGGGGCTTAAGCTCCTACGAGCAGTACTTC.

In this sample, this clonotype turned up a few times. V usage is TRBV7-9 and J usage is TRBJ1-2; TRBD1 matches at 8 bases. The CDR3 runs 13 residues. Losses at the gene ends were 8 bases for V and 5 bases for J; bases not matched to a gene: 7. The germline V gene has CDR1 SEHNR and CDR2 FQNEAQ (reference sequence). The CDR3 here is CASDTQGAYGYTF. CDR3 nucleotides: TGTGCCAGCGATACGCAGGGGGCGTATGGCTACACCTTC.

CDR3 nucleotide sequence: TGTGCCAGCAGCTTAGATTTCGGCAAGGACGAGCAGTACTTC. Amino acids: CASSLDFGKDEQYF. The rearrangement links TRBV7-2 to TRBJ2-4; D not resolved. The J call may be in error: the DNA end matches TRBJ2-7 better. The CDR3 is 14 amino acids. Germline assignment: CDR1 SGHTA and CDR2 FQGNSA.

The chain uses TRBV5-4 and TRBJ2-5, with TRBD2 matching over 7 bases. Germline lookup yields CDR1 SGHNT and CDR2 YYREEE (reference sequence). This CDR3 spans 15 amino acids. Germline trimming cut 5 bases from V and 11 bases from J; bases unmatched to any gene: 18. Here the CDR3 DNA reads TGTGCCAGCAGTTCTATGGGGGGGACGATCTATGAGCAGTACTTC. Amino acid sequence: CASSSMGGTIYEQYF.

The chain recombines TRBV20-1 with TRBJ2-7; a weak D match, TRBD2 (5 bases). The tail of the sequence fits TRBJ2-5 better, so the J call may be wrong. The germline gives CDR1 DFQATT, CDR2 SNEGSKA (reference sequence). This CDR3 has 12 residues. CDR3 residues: CSAVGLPQTQYF. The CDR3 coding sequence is TGCAGTGCTGTAGGACTGCCCCAGACCCAGTACTTC.

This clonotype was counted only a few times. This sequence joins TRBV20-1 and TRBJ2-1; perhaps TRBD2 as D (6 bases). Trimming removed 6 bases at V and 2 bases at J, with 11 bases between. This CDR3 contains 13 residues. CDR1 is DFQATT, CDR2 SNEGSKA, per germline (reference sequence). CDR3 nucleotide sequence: TGCAGTGCATCGGAGGGCCCCTACAATGAGCAGTTCTTC. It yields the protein CSASEGPYNEQFF.

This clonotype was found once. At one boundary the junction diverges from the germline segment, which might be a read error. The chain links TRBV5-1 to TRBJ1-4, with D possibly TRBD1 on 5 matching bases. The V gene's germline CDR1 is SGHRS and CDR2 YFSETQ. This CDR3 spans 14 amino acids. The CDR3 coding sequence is TGCGCCAGCAGCCCGGGGCAGGAATACGAAAAACGGTTTTTT. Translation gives CASSPGQEYEKRFF.

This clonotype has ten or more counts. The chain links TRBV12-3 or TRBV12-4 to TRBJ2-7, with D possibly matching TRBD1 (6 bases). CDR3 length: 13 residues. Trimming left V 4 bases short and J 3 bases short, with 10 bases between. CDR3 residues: CASSSSGDYEQYF. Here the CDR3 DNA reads TGTGCCAGCAGTTCATCAGGGGACTACGAGCAGTACTTC.

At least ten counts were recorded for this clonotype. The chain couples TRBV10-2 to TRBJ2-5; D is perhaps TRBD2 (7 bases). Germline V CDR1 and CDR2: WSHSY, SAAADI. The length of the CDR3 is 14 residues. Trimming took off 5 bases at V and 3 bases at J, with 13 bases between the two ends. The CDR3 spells CASSRTRGEETQYF. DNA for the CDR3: TGCGCCAGCAGTAGGACTAGGGGGGAAGAGACCCAGTACTTC.

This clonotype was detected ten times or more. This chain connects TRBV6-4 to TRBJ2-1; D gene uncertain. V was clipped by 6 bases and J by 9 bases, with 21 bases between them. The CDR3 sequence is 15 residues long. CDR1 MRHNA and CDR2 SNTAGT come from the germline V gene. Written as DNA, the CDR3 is TGTGCCAGCAGCTCTGATTTGTGGGAAGGTAGTGAGCAGTTCTTC. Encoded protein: CASSSDLWEGSEQFF.

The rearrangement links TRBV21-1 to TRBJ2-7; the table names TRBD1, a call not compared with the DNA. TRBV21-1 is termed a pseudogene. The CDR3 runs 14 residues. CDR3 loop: CASSEWHRVHEQYF. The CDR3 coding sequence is TGTGCCAGTAGCGAATGGCACAGGGTCCACGAGCAGTACTTC.

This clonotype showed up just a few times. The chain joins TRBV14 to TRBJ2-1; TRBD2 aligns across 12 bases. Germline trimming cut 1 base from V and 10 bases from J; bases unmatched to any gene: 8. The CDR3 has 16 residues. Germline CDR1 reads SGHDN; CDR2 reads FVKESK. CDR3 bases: TGTGCCAGCAGCCAAGCTCGACTAGCGGGAGTACGGGAGCAGTTCTTC. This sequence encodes CASSQARLAGVREQFF.

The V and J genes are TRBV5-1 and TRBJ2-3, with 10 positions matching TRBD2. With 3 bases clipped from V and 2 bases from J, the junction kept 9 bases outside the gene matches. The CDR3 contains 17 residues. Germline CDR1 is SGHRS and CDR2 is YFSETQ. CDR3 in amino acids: CASSSPTLAGLTDTQYF. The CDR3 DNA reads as TGCGCCAGCAGCTCCCCTACACTAGCGGGGCTCACAGATACGCAGTATTTT.

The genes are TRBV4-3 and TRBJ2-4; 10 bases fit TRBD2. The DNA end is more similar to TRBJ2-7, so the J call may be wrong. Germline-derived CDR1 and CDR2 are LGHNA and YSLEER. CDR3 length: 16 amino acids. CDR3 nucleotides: TGCGCCAGCAGCCAAGGGACTAGCGGTACTGCCTACGAGCAGTACTTC. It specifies CASSQGTSGTAYEQYF.

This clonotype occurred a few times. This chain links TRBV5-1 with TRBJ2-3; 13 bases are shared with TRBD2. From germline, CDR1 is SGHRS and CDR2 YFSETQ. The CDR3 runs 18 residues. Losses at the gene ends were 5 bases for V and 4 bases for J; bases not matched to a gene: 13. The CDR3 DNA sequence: TGCGCCAGCAGGCAACTAGCGGGGGGGCGCAGCCCCCCAGATACGCAGTATTTT. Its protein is CASRQLAGGRSPPDTQYF.

CDR3 in DNA: TGTGCCAGCACTCAGTCGGGGACCCAAGAGACCCAGTACTTC. Amino acid sequence: CASTQSGTQETQYF. The chain recombines TRBV5-6 with TRBJ2-5; perhaps D is TRBD1 or TRBD2 (5 bases each). CDR3 length equals 14 residues. CDR1 SGHDT and CDR2 YYEEEE come from the germline V gene. The germline V and J ends were trimmed by 6 bases and 1 base, with 13 bases remaining between them.